What follows is one TCR beta chain and its context. Its antigen is unknown. Sequencing relied on a cDNA template that was reverse transcribed from extracted RNA. The table came from immunoSEQ multiplex PCR; TCRdb's copy has only in-frame clones and leaves some out. The top ten hold 0.9% to 0.95% of the sample, which has about 250,000 clones, approximately 60% seen once. Treatment indicated: oral pan-JAK inhibitor, 5-10 mg twice daily. The data derive from a study of CD8+ T cells in alopecia areata. The study, taken as a whole, reports: A large proportion of expanded lesional clones were detected persisting in scalp and blood during tofacitinib. TCR sharing was clearer in mice than between patients, perhaps partly owing to patient HLA diversity. Uncertainty about whether baseline CD8+ expansion is linked to response remains, with one nonresponder.

Germline V CDR1 and CDR2: LGHNT, FRNRAP. The V end was cut by 0 bases, the J end by 4 bases, with 13 bases between. The CDR3 sequence is 15 residues long. The clonotype originates from a human donor with alopecia areata. The chain links TRBV12-5 to TRBJ2-7; D might be TRBD1 or TRBD2, each matching 5 bases. Material: CD4+ T cells sorted from blood, obtained at roughly week 53, from a patient treated with tofacitinib. CDR3 nucleotide sequence: TGTGCTAGTGGTTTGGTAACGGGACCGCTATACGAGCAGTACTTC. It codes for CASGLVTGPLYEQYF.